One and the same sample provided the 10 T cell receptor beta chains below, sequenced in a study of blood T cell repertoires in COVID-19. Here immunoSEQ multiplex PCR was the method, and the copy in TCRdb shows in-frame clones only, minus some. The table has approximately 200,000 clones, roughly four fifths seen once. The sample taken for sequencing was peripheral blood. The receptor set was obtained from a woman aged 25 to 39 who had recovered from COVID-19.

CDR3 in amino acids: CASSPLPPGDEKLFF. DNA for the CDR3: TGTGCCAGCTCACCCCTCCCCCCAGGGGATGAAAAACTGTTTTTT. The V call is TRBV18, the J call TRBJ1-4, with D possibly being TRBD1 (6 bases). Between the trimmed V and J ends, which lost 3 bases and 6 bases, there was a span of 14 bases. Germline CDR1 KGHSH, CDR2 LQKENI. There are 15 residues in the CDR3.

The gene calls are TRBV28 and TRBJ2-5; TRBD1 agrees at 9 bases. This CDR3 comprises 17 residues. CDR1 is MDHEN, CDR2 SYDVKM, per germline. Losses at the gene ends were 4 bases for V and 1 base for J; bases not matched to a gene: 10. Here the CDR3 reads CASSWFSGQGPQETQYF. CDR3 DNA: TGTGCCAGCAGTTGGTTCTCGGGACAGGGACCCCAAGAGACCCAGTACTTC. The full variable domain, completed using reference TRBV28 and TRBJ2-5, is DVKVTQSSRYLVKRTGEKVFLECVQDMDHENMFWYRQDPGLGLRLIYFSYDVKMKEKGDIPEGYSVSREKKERFSLILESASTNQTSMYLCASSWFSGQGPQETQYFGPGTRLLVL.

The V call is TRBV5-1, the J call TRBJ2-5, with D uncertain. This CDR3 spans 14 amino acids. V lost 1 base, J lost 0 bases, and 7 bases lay in between. Germline loops: CDR1 SGHRS, CDR2 YFSETQ. CDR3 protein: CASSLTPNQETQYF. DNA for the CDR3: TGCGCCAGCAGCTTGACACCAAACCAAGAGACCCAGTACTTC.

The chain combines TRBV5-1 with TRBJ2-3; D unclear. Trimming stripped 4 bases from V and 0 bases from J, with 12 bases between. The CDR3 is made up of 15 amino acids. Looked up from germline, CDR1 is SGHRS and CDR2 is YFSETQ. CDR3 in DNA: TGCGCCAGCAGCCCCGGAGTTTCTAGCACAGATACGCAGTATTTT. The encoded protein is CASSPGVSSTDTQYF.

Written as DNA, the CDR3 is TGTGCCTGGAGCGCGGGACAGGGGGCCAATTCACCCCTCCACTTT. Its translation is CAWSAGQGANSPLHF. The chain is built from TRBV30 and TRBJ1-6; TRBD1 agrees at 12 bases. V dropped 3 bases and J dropped 7; count of bases not matched to a gene: 4. Germline assignment: CDR1 GTSNPN and CDR2 SVGIG (reference sequence). The CDR3 runs 15 residues.

This clone was recorded a few times. Other nucleotide sequences from this sample produce the same CDR3. V usage is TRBV18 and J usage is TRBJ2-7; unclear D gene. V lost 3 bases and J lost 7, with 7 bases in between. The CDR3 contains 11 residues. Per the germline V gene, CDR1 is KGHSH and CDR2 is LQKENI. The CDR3 spells CASSPDREQYF. The CDR3, as DNA: TGTGCCAGCTCACCCGATCGGGAGCAGTACTTC.

This chain joins TRBV2 and TRBJ2-5; the D gene is possibly TRBD2 (5 bases). Trimming cost V 5 bases and J 10 bases, with 8 bases left between them. This CDR3 contains 10 residues. The germline CDR1 and CDR2 sequences are SNHLY and FYNNEI. In DNA form, the CDR3 reads TGTGCCAGCAGTATAGCGAGCCAGTACTTC. Translated, it gives CASSIASQYF.

The chain combines TRBV28 with TRBJ1-5; maybe TRBD1 (6 bases). Trimming took off 5 bases at V and 2 bases at J, with 16 bases between the two ends. The CDR3 loop spans 16 amino acids. Looked up from germline, CDR1 is MDHEN and CDR2 is SYDVKM. Here the CDR3 DNA reads TGTGCCAGCAGTATACAGGGTTCCATCGGCAATCAGCCCCAGCATTTT. Encoded protein: CASSIQGSIGNQPQHF.

The chain uses TRBV2 and TRBJ2-3; possible D gene TRBD2, 5 bases. The CDR3 extends over 14 amino acids. V shed 8 bases and J shed 4 bases, with 16 bases lying between them. Germline V gives CDR1 SNHLY, CDR2 FYNNEI. The CDR3 loop reads CASDKGGPPDTQYF. CDR3 sequence (DNA): TGTGCCAGCGACAAAGGCGGGCCCCCAGATACGCAGTATTTT. Together with reference TRBV2 and TRBJ2-3, the CDR3 gives the full variable domain: EPEVTQTPSHQVTQMGQEVILRCVPISNHLYFYWYRQILGQKVEFLVSFYNNEISEKSEIFDDQFSVERPDGSNFTLKIRSTKLEDSAMYFCASDKGGPPDTQYFGPGTRLTVL.

This clone was seen a single time. The chain is built from TRBV28 and TRBJ1-4; D ambiguous. This CDR3 spans 16 amino acids. Germline loops: CDR1 MDHEN, CDR2 SYDVKM. Trimming removed 6 bases at V and 5 bases at J, with 19 bases between. Here the CDR3 reads CASSSSLVSANEKLFF. CDR3 in DNA: TGTGCCAGCAGCTCGTCCCTAGTCAGCGCGAATGAAAAACTGTTTTTT.